Listed below are T cell receptor beta chains from one sample, sequenced in a study of T cell changes during pregnancy in multiple sclerosis. Data came from immunoSEQ multiplex PCR; TCRdb stores just in-frame clones and leaves some out. The table shows about 67,000 clones, with over 75% occurring only once. Here the sequenced sample was peripheral blood, taken in the third trimester of pregnancy. The receptors come from a female donor with multiple sclerosis, enrolled in a pregnancy study. The CDR3 runs from the conserved cysteine through the conserved F or W. D genes are given only for firm matches. Clone size is stated in some rows and not others, as once, few, many or a class when expanded.

D gene,V gene,clone size,J gene,CDR3 protein,CDR3 DNA
TRBD2,TRBV4-1,NA,TRBJ2-2,CASSHLLAGDANTGELFF,TGCGCCAGCAGCCACTTACTAGCGGGGGACGCGAACACCGGGGAGCTGTTTTTT
NA,TRBV6-6,NA,TRBJ1-1,CASSYSSVGTEAFF,TGTGCCAGCAGTTACTCGAGCGTGGGTACTGAAGCTTTCTTT
TRBD1,TRBV6-5,NA,TRBJ1-1,CASSEGAHTEAFF,TGTGCCAGCAGTGAGGGGGCGCACACTGAAGCTTTCTTT
NA,TRBV11-2,few,TRBJ2-7,CASSLQEGSYEQYF,TGTGCCAGCAGCCTTCAAGAGGGATCCTACGAGCAGTACTTC
NA,TRBV27,NA,TRBJ1-1,CASSFISRATEAFF,TGTGCCAGCAGTTTTATTAGCAGGGCCACTGAAGCTTTCTTT
NA,TRBV18,NA,TRBJ2-7,CASSEGSSYEQYF,TGTGCCAGCTCAGAGGGAAGCTCCTACGAGCAGTACTTC
NA,TRBV9,NA,TRBJ2-5,CASSVGGGGQETQYF,TGTGCCAGCAGCGTAGGGGGAGGAGGTCAAGAGACCCAGTACTTC
NA,TRBV7-2,NA,TRBJ1-5,CASSLVPRGHQPQHF,TGTGCCAGCAGCTTAGTCCCCAGGGGTCATCAGCCCCAGCATTTT
TRBD2,TRBV6-5,once,TRBJ2-7,CASSYSTLAATYEQYF,TGTGCCAGCAGTTACTCGACACTAGCGGCAACCTACGAGCAGTACTTC
TRBD1,TRBV19,NA,TRBJ2-2,CASSPGQGRTGELFF,TGTGCCAGTAGTCCCGGACAGGGGAGGACCGGGGAGCTGTTTTTT
TRBD1,TRBV4-2,NA,TRBJ2-4,CASSLQRRGQGNIQYF,TGTGCCAGCAGCCTTCAACGCCGAGGACAGGGAAACATTCAGTACTTC
TRBD1,TRBV10-3,NA,TRBJ2-7,CAITTSTGGLDEQYF,TGTGCCATCACCACGTCGACAGGGGGGCTTGACGAGCAGTACTTC
NA,TRBV11-2,NA,TRBJ2-7,CASSLGRFYEQYF,TGTGCCAGCAGCTTAGGCAGATTCTACGAGCAGTACTTC
NA,TRBV19,NA,TRBJ2-5,CASRPRKGSGTWKETQYF,TGTGCCAGTAGGCCGAGGAAAGGGTCCGGGACTTGGAAAGAGACCCAGTACTTC
NA,TRBV6-5,NA,TRBJ1-2,CASSRNGDSGYTF,TGTGCCAGCAGCAGGAACGGGGATTCTGGCTACACCTTC
NA,TRBV5-6,NA,TRBJ2-3,CASSPFPQSTDTQYF,TGTGCCAGCAGCCCCTTCCCACAGAGCACAGATACGCAGTATTTT
NA,TRBV5-5,NA,TRBJ2-4,CASSYPAGISAKNIQYF,TGTGCCAGCAGCTACCCCGCAGGGATATCAGCCAAAAACATTCAGTACTTC